This T cell receptor beta chain comes out of a study of T cell changes during pregnancy in multiple sclerosis. The germline V gene encodes CDR1 ENHRY and CDR2 SYGVKD. The CDR3 has 14 amino acids. V trimming: 0 bases; J trimming: 8 bases; junction bases outside the gene matches: 3. Sequenced by immunoSEQ multiplex PCR; TCRdb stores in-frame clones only, minus some. The sample lists just under 50,000 clones; roughly nine tenths were seen once. Sample: CD8+ T cells from peripheral blood mononuclear cells, taken after pregnancy. J is TRBJ1-2 and V is TRBV10-3; 10 bases align to TRBD1. The sequence was collected from a female donor with multiple sclerosis, enrolled in a pregnancy study. CDR3 amino acids: CAISESGTGDGYTF. CDR3 DNA: TGTGCCATCAGTGAGTCTGGGACAGGGGACGGCTACACCTTC.